The 5 T cell receptor beta chains below all came from one sample that was sequenced in a study of human T cells and chemical hapten exposure (dated by TCRdb to the early 2020s). Receptors were amplified or captured by RACE. TCRdb records NextSeq 500 as the sequencer. TCRdb trimmed the raw reads at Q25, called clones with MiXCR and kept productive beta chains. A single entry per CDR3 protein holds the most common genes and DNA from its merged rows. This sample has 150,000 to 200,000 distinct CDR3 sequences in its table, and roughly 15% of those were observed once. The top ten constitute approximately 1.5% of the sample. The time point label on this specimen signifies: patch test 1, 2 weeks after DPC sensitization. This specimen's treatment or condition label, interpreted: therapeutic diphenylcyclopropenone sensitization with weekly scalp DPC. This specimen was whole blood, taken in connection with sensitization to the hapten diphenylcyclopropenone (DPC). Receptors were obtained from a woman under 40 with alopecia areata. Some clones in this sample may be carry-over from other donors' samples.

This clonotype was seen many times. The J gene is TRBJ1-6, the V gene TRBV9; D possibly corresponds to TRBD1 (5 bases). V lost 8 bases to trimming and J lost 5 bases, with 11 bases between them. This CDR3 has 13 amino acids. Germline V gene data show CDR1 as SGDLS and CDR2 as YYNGEE. The CDR3 loop is CASRRGDNSPLHF. The CDR3 region has the DNA TGTGCCAGTAGAAGAGGGGATAATTCACCCCTCCACTTT.

A few counts support this clonotype. This rearrangement joins TRBV6-2 or TRBV6-3 to TRBJ1-6; 7 positions agree with TRBD1. CDR3 length: 15 residues. Germline CDR1 MNHEY, CDR2 SVGEGT. V trimming: 2 bases; J trimming: 7 bases; junction bases outside the gene matches: 5. CDR3 loop: CASSYPTGLNSPLHF. The DNA of the CDR3 is TGTGCCAGCAGTTACCCGACAGGGTTGAATTCACCCCTCCACTTT.

This clonotype was seen only a few times. The rearrangement uses TRBV29-1 and TRBJ2-3, with no clear D. This CDR3 has 14 residues. V was pared by 0 bases and J by 0 bases, with 7 bases between. The germline V gene has CDR1 SQVTM and CDR2 ANQGSEA. The CDR3 here is CSVEDWVSTDTQYF. CDR3 nucleotides: TGCAGCGTTGAAGATTGGGTTAGCACAGATACGCAGTATTTT.

This clonotype was observed a handful of times. The rearrangement joins TRBV20-1 to TRBJ2-4; D unclear. V was pared by 2 bases and J by 5 bases, with 7 bases between. In germline, CDR1 is DFQATT, CDR2 SNEGSKA (reference sequence). The CDR3 extends over 12 amino acids. The CDR3 region has the DNA TGCAGTGCTAGACAGCTAGAAAACATTCAGTACTTC. This sequence encodes CSARQLENIQYF.

This clonotype was seen repeatedly, ten times or more. The chain recombines TRBV7-8 with TRBJ1-6; D is perhaps TRBD1 (6 bases). The CDR3 runs 14 residues. Trimming took off 8 bases at V and 9 bases at J, with 17 bases between the two ends. CDR1 is SGHVS and CDR2 is FQNEAQ in the germline V gene. The CDR3 loop is CASGNRQASSPLHF. The CDR3 DNA reads TGTGCCAGCGGGAACCGACAGGCCTCTTCACCCCTCCACTTT.